The 15 T cell receptor beta chains below all came from one sample that was sequenced in a study of human T cells and chemical hapten exposure. The time point: patch test 3, about 24 weeks after DPC sensitization. Treatment specified: therapeutic diphenylcyclopropenone sensitization with weekly scalp DPC. TCRdb re-analysed the RACE reads in MiXCR, keeping a single row per CDR3 protein. In the table there are roughly 32,000 distinct CDR3 sequences, 5.8% of which are singletons. The material sequenced was whole blood, taken in connection with sensitization to the hapten diphenylcyclopropenone (DPC). The source is a man aged 25-45 years with alopecia areata. Some clones in this sample may be carry-over from other donors' samples.

This clonotype was picked up many times. The V call is TRBV4-3, the J call TRBJ2-4; 9 nucleotides match TRBD1. V lost 1 base and J lost 3; bases outside the gene matches: 13. The CDR3 runs 19 residues. Germline lookup yields CDR1 LGHNA and CDR2 YSLEER. CDR3 residues: CASSQGVWYRGRGKNIQYF. CDR3 nucleotides: TGCGCCAGCAGCCAAGGAGTCTGGTACAGGGGGCGAGGCAAAAACATTCAGTACTTC.

This clonotype was detected ten times or more. The DNA is omitted, as the CDR3 cannot be located on it reliably, and the CDR3 follows TCRdb's listing. The rearrangement links TRBV5-4 to TRBJ2-7; the table assigns TRBD2, which was not confirmed against the DNA. Germline V gene data show CDR1 as SGHNT and CDR2 as YYREEE (reference sequence). The CDR3 totals 21 residues, both ends included. The chain's CDR3 is CASSPDYLCASSPDSQPEQYF.

This clonotype has at least ten counts. The V and J genes are TRBV7-2 and TRBJ1-5; TRBD1 might be the D (5 bases). The ends were cut back, 1 base at V and 6 bases at J, with 10 bases in the middle. The CDR3 runs to 14 residues. Germline values: CDR1 SGHTA, CDR2 FQGNSA. Written as DNA, the CDR3 is TGTGCCAGCAGCTTAGGGGGGGAGACTCAGCCCCAGCATTTT. It is translated as CASSLGGETQPQHF.

This clonotype was counted at least ten times. The genes are TRBV4-1 and TRBJ2-1; no reliable D call. Per germline, CDR1 MGHRA and CDR2 YSYEKL. This CDR3 has 13 residues. V dropped 0 bases and J dropped 9 bases, with 9 bases sitting between them. The CDR3, as DNA: TGCGCCAGCAGCCAAGAAACCTACCGTGAGCAGTTCTTC. Its protein is CASSQETYREQFF.

This clonotype showed up many times. This rearrangement joins TRBV4-1 to TRBJ2-4; D uncertain. This CDR3 has 14 residues. Germline V gene data show CDR1 as MGHRA and CDR2 as YSYEKL. The V and J ends lost 1 base and 2 bases respectively, with 6 bases between them. The CDR3 nucleotides read TGCGCCAGCAGCCAAGGGGATACCAAAAACATTCAGTACTTC. Amino acid sequence: CASSQGDTKNIQYF.

Many counts were recorded for this clonotype. This rearrangement joins TRBV30 to TRBJ2-1, with TRBD2 matching over 11 bases. The CDR3 consists of 14 residues. V gave up 5 bases and J gave up 5 bases; unmatched junction bases: 5. CDR1 is GTSNPN and CDR2 is SVGIG in the germline V gene (reference sequence). Here the CDR3 DNA reads TGTGCCTGGGTAGCGGGAGGGGGGCACAATGAGCAGTTCTTC. Its translation: CAWVAGGGHNEQFF.

This clonotype occurred many times. This sequence joins TRBV10-3 and TRBJ2-1, with D unresolved. Germline CDR1 is ENHRY and CDR2 is SYGVKD. CDR3 length: 16 amino acids. Trimming cost V 2 bases and J 2 bases, with 13 bases left between them. The CDR3 here is CAISEGREPPYNEQFF. The CDR3 region has the DNA TGTGCCATCAGTGAGGGGCGAGAGCCCCCCTACAATGAGCAGTTCTTC.

The table lists this clonotype with many counts. V gene TRBV20-1 combines with J gene TRBJ2-7, with 9 bases that match TRBD2. The V gene's germline CDR1 is DFQATT and CDR2 SNEGSKA (reference sequence). J was trimmed by 4 bases and V by 3 bases; bases with no gene match: 13. This CDR3 is built from 16 residues. The CDR3 reads CSASPEVAGVGYEQYF. CDR3 DNA sequence: TGCAGTGCTAGCCCCGAGGTAGCGGGGGTCGGGTACGAGCAGTACTTC.

This clonotype was seen many times. V usage is TRBV28 and J usage is TRBJ1-2, with D perhaps TRBD1 (5 bases). The CDR3 totals 14 residues. Per the germline V gene, CDR1 is MDHEN and CDR2 is SYDVKM. The V gene lost 5 bases and the J gene lost 2 bases, with 12 bases spanning the gap. In DNA form, the CDR3 reads TGTGCCAGCAGTCGACGCGACAGCAACTATGGCTACACCTTC. Amino acid sequence: CASSRRDSNYGYTF.

In this sample, this clonotype turned up many times. The rearrangement links TRBV2 to TRBJ1-1; weak D call: TRBD1 (6 bases). Germline-derived CDR1 and CDR2 are SNHLY and FYNNEI. Trimming left V 6 bases short and J 4 bases short, with 15 bases between. The CDR3 consists of 14 residues. CDR3 sequence reads: CASSSEGGGTEAFF. The CDR3 nucleotides are TGTGCCAGCAGCTCCGAGGGGGGCGGCACTGAAGCTTTCTTT.

This clonotype was picked up many times. The chain links TRBV29-1 to TRBJ2-7; 9 bases are a match to TRBD1. Germline V gene data show CDR1 as SQVTM and CDR2 as ANQGSEA. The CDR3 length is 12 residues. J was trimmed by 5 bases and V by 6 bases; bases with no gene match: 5. CDR3 protein: CSVDRGSDEQYF. For the CDR3, the DNA is TGCAGCGTGGACAGGGGTTCGGACGAGCAGTACTTC.

This clonotype was observed many times. V is TRBV6-5 and J is TRBJ2-5; 8 bases are shared with TRBD1. The CDR3 is 15 residues long. Germline values: CDR1 MNHEY, CDR2 SVGAGI. V was pared by 0 bases and J by 4 bases, with 4 bases of the junction left unmatched. In DNA, the CDR3 is TGTGCCAGCAGTTACTCCCGGACAGGGAGAGAGACCCAGTACTTC. Protein product: CASSYSRTGRETQYF.

This clonotype was observed many times. J is TRBJ1-5 and V is TRBV6-2 or TRBV6-3; a weak D match, TRBD1 (6 bases). CDR1 and CDR2 (germline): MNHEY, SVGEGT. The CDR3 loop spans 15 amino acids. Trimming removed 4 bases at V and 2 bases at J, with 12 bases between. Here the CDR3 reads CASSWDNFGNQPQHF. Written as DNA, the CDR3 is TGTGCCAGCAGTTGGGACAATTTCGGCAATCAGCCCCAGCATTTT.

This clonotype was picked up many times. The genes are TRBV4-1 and TRBJ1-1; D is perhaps TRBD1 (6 bases). The ends were cut back, 0 bases at V and 7 bases at J, with 21 bases in the middle. The germline gives CDR1 MGHRA, CDR2 YSYEKL. This CDR3 is built from 17 residues. The CDR3 sequence is CASSQEEEEEGVGEAFF. CDR3 coding DNA: TGCGCCAGCAGCCAAGAAGAAGAGGAAGAGGGGGTTGGTGAAGCTTTCTTT.

This clonotype appeared many times. V and J are TRBV2 and TRBJ2-5; 8 bases are a match to TRBD2. The CDR3 loop spans 13 amino acids. Trimming removed 7 bases from V and 4 bases from J; junction bases left unmatched: 5. Germline V gives CDR1 SNHLY, CDR2 FYNNEI. CDR3 protein: CASTGREGETQYF. As DNA, the CDR3 is TGTGCCAGCACGGGACGGGAGGGAGAGACCCAGTACTTC.